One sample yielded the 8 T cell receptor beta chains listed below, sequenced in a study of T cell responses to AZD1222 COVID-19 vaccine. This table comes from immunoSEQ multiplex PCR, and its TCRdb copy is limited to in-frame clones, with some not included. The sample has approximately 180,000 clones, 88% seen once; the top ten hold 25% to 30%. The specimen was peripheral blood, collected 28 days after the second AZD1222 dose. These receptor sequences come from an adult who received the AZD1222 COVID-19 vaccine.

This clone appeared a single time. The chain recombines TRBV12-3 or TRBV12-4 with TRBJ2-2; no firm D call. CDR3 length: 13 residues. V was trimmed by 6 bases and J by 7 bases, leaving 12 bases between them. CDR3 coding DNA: TGTGCCAGCAGCCCTCCTGGGGTCGGGGAGCTGTTTTTT. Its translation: CASSPPGVGELFF.

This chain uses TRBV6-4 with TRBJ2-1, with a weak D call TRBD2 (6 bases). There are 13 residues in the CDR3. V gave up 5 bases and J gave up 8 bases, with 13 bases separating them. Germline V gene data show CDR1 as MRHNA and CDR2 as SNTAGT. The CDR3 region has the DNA TGTGCCAGCAGTCAGACTAGTCCGGATGAGCAGTTCTTC. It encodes CASSQTSPDEQFF.

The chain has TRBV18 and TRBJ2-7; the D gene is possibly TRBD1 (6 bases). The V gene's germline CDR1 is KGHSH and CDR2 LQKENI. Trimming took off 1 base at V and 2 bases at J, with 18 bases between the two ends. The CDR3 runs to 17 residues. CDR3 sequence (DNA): TGTGCCAGCTCACCACGCCTGGCAGACAGGCATCCCTACGAGCAGTACTTC. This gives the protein CASSPRLADRHPYEQYF.

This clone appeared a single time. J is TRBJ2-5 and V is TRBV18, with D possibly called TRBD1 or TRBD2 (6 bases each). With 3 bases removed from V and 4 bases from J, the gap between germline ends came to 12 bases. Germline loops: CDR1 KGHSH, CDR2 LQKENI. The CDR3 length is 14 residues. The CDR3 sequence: CASSPGHGGETQYF. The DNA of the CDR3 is TGTGCCAGCTCACCGGGACACGGGGGAGAGACCCAGTACTTC.

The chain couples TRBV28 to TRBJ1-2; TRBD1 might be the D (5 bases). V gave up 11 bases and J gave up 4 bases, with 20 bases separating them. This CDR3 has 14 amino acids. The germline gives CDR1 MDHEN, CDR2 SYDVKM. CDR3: CAAKQATRIYGYTF. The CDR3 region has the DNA TGTGCCGCCAAACAGGCTACGAGGATCTATGGCTACACCTTC.

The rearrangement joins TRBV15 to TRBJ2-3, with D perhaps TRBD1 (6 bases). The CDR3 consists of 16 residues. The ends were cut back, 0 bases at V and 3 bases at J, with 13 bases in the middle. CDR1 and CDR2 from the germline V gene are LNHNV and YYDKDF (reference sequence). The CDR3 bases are TGTGCCACCAGCAGAGATACAGGGAAGGTAACAGATACGCAGTATTTT. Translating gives CATSRDTGKVTDTQYF.

CDR3 nucleotides: TGTGCCAGCAGCATCGGACTAGCGGACTACAATGAGCAGTTCTTC. This codes for CASSIGLADYNEQFF. The rearrangement uses TRBV5-4 and TRBJ2-1; 10 bases line up with TRBD2. CDR3 length: 15 residues. Losses at the gene ends were 4 bases for V and 3 bases for J; bases not matched to a gene: 4. Germline-derived CDR1 and CDR2 are SGHNT and YYREEE (reference sequence).

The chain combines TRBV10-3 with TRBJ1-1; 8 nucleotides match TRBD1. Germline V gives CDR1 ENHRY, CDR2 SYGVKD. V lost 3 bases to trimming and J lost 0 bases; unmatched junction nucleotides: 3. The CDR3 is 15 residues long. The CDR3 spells CAISDRQGMNTEAFF. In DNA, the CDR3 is TGTGCCATCAGTGACCGACAGGGGATGAACACTGAAGCTTTCTTT.